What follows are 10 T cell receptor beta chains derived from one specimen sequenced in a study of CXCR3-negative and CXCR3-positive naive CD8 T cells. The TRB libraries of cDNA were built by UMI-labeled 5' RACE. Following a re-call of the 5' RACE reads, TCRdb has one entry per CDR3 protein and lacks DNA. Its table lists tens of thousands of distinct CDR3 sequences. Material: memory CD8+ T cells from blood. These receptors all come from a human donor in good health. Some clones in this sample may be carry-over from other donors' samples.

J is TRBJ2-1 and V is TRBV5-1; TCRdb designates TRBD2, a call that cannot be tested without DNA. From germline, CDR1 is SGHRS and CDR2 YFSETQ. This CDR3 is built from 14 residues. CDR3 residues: CASSSSGGGNEQFF.

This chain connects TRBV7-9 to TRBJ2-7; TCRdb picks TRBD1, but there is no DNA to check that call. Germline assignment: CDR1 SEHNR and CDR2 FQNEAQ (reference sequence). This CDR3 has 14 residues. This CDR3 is CASSWDGEVDEQYF.

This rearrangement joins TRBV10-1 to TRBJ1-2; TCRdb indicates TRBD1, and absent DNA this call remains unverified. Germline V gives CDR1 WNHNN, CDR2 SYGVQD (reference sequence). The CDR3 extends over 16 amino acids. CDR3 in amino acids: CASSEEGDRGNYGYTF.

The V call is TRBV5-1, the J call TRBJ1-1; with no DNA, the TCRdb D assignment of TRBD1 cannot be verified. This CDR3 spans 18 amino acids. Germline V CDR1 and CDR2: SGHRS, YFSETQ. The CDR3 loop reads CASSFGPPRNPMNTEAFF. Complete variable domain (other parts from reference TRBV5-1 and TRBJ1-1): KAGVTQTPRYLIKTRGQQVTLSCSPISGHRSVSWYQQTPGQGLQFLFEYFSETQRNKGNFPGRFSGRQFSNSRSEMNVSTLELGDSALYLCASSFGPPRNPMNTEAFFGQGTRLTVV.

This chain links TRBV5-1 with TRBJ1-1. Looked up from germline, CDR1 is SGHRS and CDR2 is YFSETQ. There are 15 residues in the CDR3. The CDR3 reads CASSVDVGAGTEAFF.

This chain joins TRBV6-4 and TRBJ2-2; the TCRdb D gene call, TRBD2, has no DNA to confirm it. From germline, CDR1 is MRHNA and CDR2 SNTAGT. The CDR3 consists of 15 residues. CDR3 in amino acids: CASSELAGSTGELFF.

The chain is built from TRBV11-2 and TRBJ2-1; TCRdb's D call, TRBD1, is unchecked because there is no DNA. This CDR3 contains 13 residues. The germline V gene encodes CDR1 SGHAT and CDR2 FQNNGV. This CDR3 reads CASSLVGGGEQFF.

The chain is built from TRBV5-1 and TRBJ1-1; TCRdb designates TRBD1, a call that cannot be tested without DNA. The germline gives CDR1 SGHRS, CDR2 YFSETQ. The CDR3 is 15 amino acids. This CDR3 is CASSTGQGAVTEAFF.

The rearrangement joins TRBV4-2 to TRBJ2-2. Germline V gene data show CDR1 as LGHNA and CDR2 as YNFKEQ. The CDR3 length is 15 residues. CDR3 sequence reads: CASSQALDGTGELFF.

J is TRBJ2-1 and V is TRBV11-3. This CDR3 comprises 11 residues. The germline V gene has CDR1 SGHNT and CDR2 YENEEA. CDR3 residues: CASSLRGEQFF.